This T cell receptor (beta chain) was captured by sequencing in a study of OX40 agonist ivuxolimab in advanced cancers. The study in broad terms: Ivuxolimab was a fully human IgG2 agonistic monoclonal antibody targeting the costimulatory receptor OX40 (CD134). Intravenous ivuxolimab was administered to patients every 2 weeks at six dose levels: 0.01, 0.1, 0.3, 1.5, 3 and 10 mg/kg. The purpose of peripheral TCRbeta sequencing was to test whether ivuxolimab changed TCR sequence diversity and led to clonal T-cell expansion. Of the roughly 50 dose-escalation patients, hepatocellular carcinoma was present in 19, melanoma in around 15, renal cell carcinoma in 9 and head and neck cancer in 9. The paper covers the monotherapy dose-escalation part of the phase I ivuxolimab trial, which included N of about 56 patients. The dose-escalation cohort was 82.7% male with a mean age of approximately 60 years, ranging from roughly 20 to 80. Partial responses occurred in three dose-escalation patients: two with cutaneous melanoma and one with hepatocellular carcinoma. Patients were allowed to have had prior anti-PD-1, anti-PD-L1 or anti-CTLA-4 therapy, and around 43% of the dose-escalation patients had been treated with checkpoint inhibitors. General conclusions and limits of the study: Low levels of normalized T-cell clonal expansion were also shown by some nonresponding patients. The antigen specificity of the peripheral T cells that underwent clonal expansion was not determined. At doses of 0.1 to 3.0 mg/kg, clonal expansion of both CD4+ and CD8+ blood T cells was observed from baseline to week 6. In the 0.1-3.0 mg/kg groups, partial responders were among the patients with the lowest normalized peripheral clonal expansion, particularly in CD8+ T cells. After ivuxolimab, CD8+ T cells had more expanded clones than CD4+ T cells on average.

Concerning this clone: Its binding antigen is unknown. Base-call qualities are not available, and no considerably larger clone is one nucleotide away.

The trial excluded patients who had a history of autoimmune disease or were on systemic immunosuppression. Peripheral blood for TCR sequencing was collected from all dose cohorts at baseline, on cycle 4 day 1, and on cycle 7 day 1. Samples were obtained from an open-label, multicenter, first-in-human phase I dose-escalation trial of ivuxolimab. Adults with locally advanced or metastatic melanoma, renal cell, hepatocellular, or head and neck squamous cell carcinoma were enrolled in the trial. Before TCR sequencing, CD4+ T cells and CD8+ T cells were sorted from peripheral blood as separate populations. Genomic DNA was extracted from sorted cells for sequencing of the TCRbeta CDR3 region. The immunoSEQ Assay was used for sequencing of TCRbeta CDR3 regions. TCRdb limited this immuneACCESS table to in-frame rearrangements with V and J called. A share of clones is missing; checked studies link under half to unresolved V genes, and the rest is unexplained. The sample yields around 80,000 clones; approximately 89% were counted once. The top ten hold more than 0.15% of the sample.

The specimen comprised CD4+ or CD8+ T cells sorted from blood, sampled in a trial of the OX40 agonist ivuxolimab. The TCR sequence derives from an adult with an advanced solid tumor such as melanoma, head and neck, liver or kidney cancer.

CDR3 reads: CASSRQGNHYNEQFF. The DNA sequence is TGTGCCAGTAGTAGACAGGGGAATCATTACAATGAGCAGTTCTTC. The chain couples TRBV19 to TRBJ2-1; TRBD1 agrees with 8 junctional bases. The CDR3 measures 15 amino acids from cysteine to phenylalanine. Only the CDR3 DNA is retained, 45 bases long and in frame from the first base. Taken from the germline V gene (reference sequence), the CDR1 and CDR2 loops are LNHDA and SQIVND. V ends up 4 bases short and J 4 bases short, with an unmatched junction base count of 6.